These T cell receptor delta chains were read from a single sample in a study of gamma-delta chains in newborns, infants, children. TCRdb re-processed the reads via CATT. Among some 6,900 delta-chain clones listed, approximately 2.1% were seen once. Sequences were obtained from blood. Every receptor here comes from a child who was a newborn, infant or young child, either healthy, febrile or measles-vaccinated (not recorded which). CDR3s include the opening cysteine and the closing phenylalanine or tryptophan. D genes are given only for firm matches. Expanded clones are given a class, and other clones once, few, many or no size at all.

v_call	clone_size	d_call	j_call	cdr3_nt	cdr3_aa
TRDV1	medium-sized	.	TRDJ1	TGTGCTCTTGGGGAACTCTTAATCGGACGGTACACCGATAAACTCATCTTT	CALGELLIGRYTDKLIF
TRDV2	.	TRDD3	TRDJ2	TGTGCCTGTGACATACTGGGGGCTGGGGCGCTGACCGCACAACTCTTCTTT	CACDILGAGALTAQLFF
TRDV2	.	.	TRDJ3	TGTGCCTGTGACACACTGGGAGATAGCTCCTGGGACACCCGACAGACGTTTTTC	CACDTLGDSSWDTRQTFF
TRAV29/DV5	.	TRDD3	TRDJ1	TGTGCAGCACTAAGGCCTTCCAGTACTGGGGGACTAACCGATAAACTCATCTTT	CAALRPSSTGGLTDKLIF
TRDV2	medium-sized	TRDD3	TRDJ3	TGTGCCTGTGACACCGTACTGGGGGATAGGGGCTGGGACACCCGACAGATGTTTTTC	CACDTVLGDRGWDTRQMFF
TRDV2	many	TRDD3	TRDJ1	TGTGCCTGTGACACCGGGGGGATATTGATCCGGGGGTACACCGATAACCTCATCTTT	CACDTGGILIRGYTDNLIF
TRDV2	medium-sized	.	TRDJ3	TGTGCCTGTGACACCACGGGGGTTCGCTGGGACACCCGACAGATGTTTTTC	CACDTTGVRWDTRQMFF
TRDV2	few	TRDD3	TRDJ3	TGTGCCTGTACTGGGGGATGCCCCTGGGACACCCGGCAGATGTTTTTC	CACTGGCPWDTRQMFF
TRDV2	few	TRDD3	TRDJ3	TGTGCCTTTGACACCTGGGGGATAAACGGGGGCACCCGACAGATGTTTTTC	CAFDTWGINGGTRQMFF
TRDV3	few	TRDD3	TRDJ1	TGTGCTACATCCACTGGGGGCCAAATCACCGATAAACTCATCTTT	CATSTGGQITDKLIF
TRDV2	large	TRDD3	TRDJ3	TGTGCCTGTGACACCGCGGGGACTGGGGGATACTCCTGGGACACCCGACAGATGTTTTTC	CACDTAGTGGYSWDTRQMFF
TRDV2	few	TRDD3	TRDJ3	TGTGCCTGTGACACACTGGGGGTAGACTCCTGGGACACCCGACAGATGTTTTTC	CACDTLGVDSWDTRQMFF
TRDV2	large	TRDD3	TRDJ1	TGTGCCTGTGACACCGGGGGATATGGCACCGATAAACTCATCTTT	CACDTGGYGTDKLIF
TRDV1	medium-sized	.	TRDJ1	TGTGCTCTTGTCGACCAACTTCCGTACCCCCGGGGCACTCTCACCGATAAACTCATCTTT	CALVDQLPYPRGTLTDKLIF
TRDV2	few	TRDD3	TRDJ3	TGTGCCTGTGACACCATCCGTACTGGGGTATACGGCGGTTCCTGGGACACCCGACAGATGTTTTTC	CACDTIRTGVYGGSWDTRQMFF
TRDV2	few	.	TRDJ1	TGTTCCTGTGACGCCTTGATACTCGCCGATAAACTCATCTTT	CSCDALILADKLIF
TRDV1	medium-sized	TRDD2	TRDJ1	TGTGCTCTTGGGGAAGGCCCCTTCCTCCTGGGAGTTAAACTCATCTTT	CALGEGPFLLGVKLIF
TRDV2	medium-sized	.	TRDJ3	TGTGCCTGTGACACCTGGGGGCCGAGCTCCTGGGACACCCGACAGATGTTTTTC	CACDTWGPSSWDTRQMFF
TRDV2	medium-sized	TRDD3	TRDJ3	TGTGCCTGTGACACCGTACTGGGGGACCTCTCCTGGGACACCCGACAGATGTTTTTC	CACDTVLGDLSWDTRQMFF
TRDV2	few	.	TRDJ3	TGTGCCTGTGACACCGCTGGGCCCTGGGACACCCGACAGATGTTTTTC	CACDTAGPWDTRQMFF
TRDV2	.	TRDD3	TRDJ3	TGTGCCCGTGCCACCGTACTGGGGGATACTCCCAGCTCCTGGGACACCCGACAGATGTTTTTC	CARATVLGDTPSSWDTRQMFF
TRDV2	few	.	TRDJ1	TGTGCCTGTGACCCGATGGAGGGATTGTATACCGATAGACTCATCTTT	CACDPMEGLYTDRLIF
TRDV2	medium-sized	TRDD3	TRDJ3	TGTGCCTGTGACAGCCCCCTGGGGGCTCCGAGCTCCTGGGACACCCGACAGATGTTTTTC	CACDSPLGAPSSWDTRQMFF
TRDV2	once	.	TRDJ1	TGTGCCTGTGACACTTACCCTATACTGGGAAGGAAAACCGATAAACTCATCTTT	CACDTYPILGRKTDKLIF
TRDV2	medium-sized	.	TRDJ3	TGTGCCTGTGACACCGCGGGCTCCTGGGACACCCGACAGATGTTTTTC	CACDTAGSWDTRQMFF
TRDV2	medium-sized	TRDD3	TRDJ1	TGTGCCTGTGATCCACTGGGGAGTACCGATAAACTCATCTTT	CACDPLGSTDKLIF
TRDV2	.	TRDD3	TRDJ3	TGTGCCTGTGACTACTGGGGGATACCAATACTCTCCTGGGACACCCGCCAGATGTTTTTC	CACDYWGIPILSWDTRQMFF
TRDV1	few	TRDD3	TRDJ1	TGTGCTCTTGGGGAACCCACCTACTGGGGGACACCTAAACTCATCTTT	CALGEPTYWGTPKLIF
TRDV1	medium-sized	.	TRDJ2	TGTGCTCTTGGTGCCTTTGATGACTTCCTACAAGGTACTGGGGGTTTTCCTCCCGCTTTGACAGCACAACTCTTCTTT	CALGAFDDFLQGTGGFPPALTAQLFF
TRDV2	few	TRDD3	TRDJ1	TGTGCCTGTGACGTACTGGGGGATAACACCGATAAACTCATCTTT	CACDVLGDNTDKLIF
TRDV2	medium-sized	TRDD3	TRDJ2	TGTGCCTGTGACACCCTGGGGGATACCCTGACAGCACAACTCTTCTTT	CACDTLGDTLTAQLFF
TRDV2	medium-sized	.	TRDJ3	TGTGCCTGTGACACCTGGGGATTGAGCTCCTGGGACACCCGACAGATGTTTTTC	CACDTWGLSSWDTRQMFF
TRDV2	medium-sized	TRDD3	TRDJ3	TGTGCCTGTGACATACTGGGGGATAGATCCTGGGACACCCGACAGATGTTTTTC	CACDILGDRSWDTRQMFF
TRDV2	.	.	TRDJ3	TGTGCCTGTGACACCGTAGGGGATTTCTCCTGGGACACCCGACAGATGTTTTTC	CACDTVGDFSWDTRQMFF
TRDV2	medium-sized	TRDD3	TRDJ3	TGTGCCTGTGACACCGCTGGGGGTAGCTCCTGGGACACCCGACAGATGTTTTTC	CACDTAGGSSWDTRQMFF
TRDV2	few	TRDD3	TRDJ3	TGTGCCTGTGACGCCGGGGGATACGGGTCCTGGGACACCCGACAGGTGTTTTTC	CACDAGGYGSWDTRQVFF
TRDV2	many	TRDD3	TRDJ3	TGTGCCTGTGACACCATTACTGGGGGATACTCCTGGGACACCCGACAGATGTTTTTC	CACDTITGGYSWDTRQMFF
TRDV1	few	TRDD3	TRDJ1	TGTGCTCTTGGGGGACCCACCTACTGGGGGATACCTAAACTCATCTTT	CALGGPTYWGIPKLIF
TRDV2	.	TRDD3	TRDJ2	TGTGCCTGTGACATACTGGGGGCTCCTACGGGGACCGCACAACTCTTCTTT	CACDILGAPTGTAQLFF
TRDV2	medium-sized	.	TRDJ3	TGTGCCTGTGACACTGGGGGCCCGAGCTCCTGGGACACCCGACAGATGTTTTTC	CACDTGGPSSWDTRQMFF
TRDV2	medium-sized	TRDD3	TRDJ3	TGTGCCTGTGACTCCGCGAACTGGGGGATCTCCTGGGACACCCGACAGATGTTTTTC	CACDSANWGISWDTRQMFF